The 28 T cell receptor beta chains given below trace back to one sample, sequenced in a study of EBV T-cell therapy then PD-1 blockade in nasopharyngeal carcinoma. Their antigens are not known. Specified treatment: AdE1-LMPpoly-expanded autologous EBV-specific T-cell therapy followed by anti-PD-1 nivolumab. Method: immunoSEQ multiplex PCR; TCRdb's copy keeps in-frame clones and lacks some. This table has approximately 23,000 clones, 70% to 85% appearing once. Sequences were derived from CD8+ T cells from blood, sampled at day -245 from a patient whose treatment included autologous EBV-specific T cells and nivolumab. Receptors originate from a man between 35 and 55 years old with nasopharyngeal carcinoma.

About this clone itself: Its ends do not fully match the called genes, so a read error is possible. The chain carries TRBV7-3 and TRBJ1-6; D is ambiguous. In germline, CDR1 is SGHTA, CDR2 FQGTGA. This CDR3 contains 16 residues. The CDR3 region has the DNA TGTGCCAGCAGCATAACCCGGACTGGAGGGAATTCACCCCTCCACTTT. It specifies CASSITRTGGNSPLHF.

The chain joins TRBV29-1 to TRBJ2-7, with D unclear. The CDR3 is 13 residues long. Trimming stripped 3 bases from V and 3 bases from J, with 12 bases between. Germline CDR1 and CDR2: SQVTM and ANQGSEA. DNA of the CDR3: TGCAGCGTTGAGGTACCGGCCTTCTACGAGCAGTACTTC. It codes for CSVEVPAFYEQYF.

The CDR3 nucleotides read TGCGCCAGCAGCTGGCGCCTGAACACCGGGGAGCTGTTTTTT. It translates to CASSWRLNTGELFF. V is TRBV4-1 and J is TRBJ2-2; the D is unclear. The CDR3 has 14 residues. V lost 5 bases, J lost 1 base, and 8 bases lay in between. Germline-derived CDR1 and CDR2 are MGHRA and YSYEKL.

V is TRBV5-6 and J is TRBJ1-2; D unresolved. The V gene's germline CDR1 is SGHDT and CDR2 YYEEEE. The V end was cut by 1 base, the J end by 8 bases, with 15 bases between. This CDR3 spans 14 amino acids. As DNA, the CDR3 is TGTGCCAGCAGCTTGTCGGCCATTCGGAGGGGCTACACCTTC. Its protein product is CASSLSAIRRGYTF.

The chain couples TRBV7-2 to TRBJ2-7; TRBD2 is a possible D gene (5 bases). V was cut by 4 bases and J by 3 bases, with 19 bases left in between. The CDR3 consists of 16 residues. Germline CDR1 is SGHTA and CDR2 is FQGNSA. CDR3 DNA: TGTGCCAGCAGCTGGGGAGTTGGTTCAGGAGTCTACGAGCAGTACTTC. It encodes CASSWGVGSGVYEQYF.

This chain's CDR3 is CASSLWTDDQPQHF. CDR3 bases: TGTGCCAGTAGTCTTTGGACAGACGATCAGCCCCAGCATTTT. The J gene is TRBJ1-5, the V gene TRBV19; D is perhaps TRBD1 (6 bases). The length of the CDR3 is 14 residues. Germline CDR1 reads LNHDA; CDR2 reads SQIVND (reference sequence). The V end was cut by 5 bases, the J end by 5 bases, with 13 bases between.

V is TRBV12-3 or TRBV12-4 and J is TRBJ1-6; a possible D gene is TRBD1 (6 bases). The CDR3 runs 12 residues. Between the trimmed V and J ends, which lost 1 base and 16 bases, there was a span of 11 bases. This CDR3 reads CASSLGQAKLHF. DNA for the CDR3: TGTGCCAGCAGTTTAGGACAGGCGAAGCTCCACTTT.

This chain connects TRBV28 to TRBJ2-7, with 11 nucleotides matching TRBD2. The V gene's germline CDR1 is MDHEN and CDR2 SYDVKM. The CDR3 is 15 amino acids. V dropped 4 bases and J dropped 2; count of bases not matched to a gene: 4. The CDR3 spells CASSYGTSGTYEQYF. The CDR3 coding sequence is TGTGCCAGCAGTTATGGGACTAGCGGAACCTACGAGCAGTACTTC.

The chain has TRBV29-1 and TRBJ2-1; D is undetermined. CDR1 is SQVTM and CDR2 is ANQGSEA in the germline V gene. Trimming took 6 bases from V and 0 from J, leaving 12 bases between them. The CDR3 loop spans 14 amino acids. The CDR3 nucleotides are TGCAGCGTGAGACTCGAGAGCTCCTACAATGAGCAGTTCTTC. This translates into CSVRLESSYNEQFF.

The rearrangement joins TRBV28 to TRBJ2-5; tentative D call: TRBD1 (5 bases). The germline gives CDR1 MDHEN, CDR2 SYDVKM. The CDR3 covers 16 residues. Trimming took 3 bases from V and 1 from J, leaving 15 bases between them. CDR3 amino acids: CASSFMRTPIQETQYF. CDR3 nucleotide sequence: TGTGCCAGCAGTTTCATGAGGACACCCATCCAAGAGACCCAGTACTTC.

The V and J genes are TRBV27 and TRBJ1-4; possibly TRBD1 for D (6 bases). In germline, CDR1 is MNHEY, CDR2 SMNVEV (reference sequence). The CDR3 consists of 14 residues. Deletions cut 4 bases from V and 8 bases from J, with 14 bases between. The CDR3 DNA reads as TGTGCCAGCAGTTCCCACCGGGGGGGCGAAAAACTGTTTTTT. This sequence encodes CASSSHRGGEKLFF.

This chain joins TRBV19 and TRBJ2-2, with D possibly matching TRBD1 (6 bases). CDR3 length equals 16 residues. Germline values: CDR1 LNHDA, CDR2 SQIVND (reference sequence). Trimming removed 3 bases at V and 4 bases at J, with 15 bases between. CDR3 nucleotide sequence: TGTGCCAGTAGTATCCAACAGGGAGTCGGCACCGGGGAGCTGTTTTTT. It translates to CASSIQQGVGTGELFF.

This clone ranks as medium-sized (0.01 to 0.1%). The chain's CDR3 is CASSRLPSGNTIYF. Written as DNA, the CDR3 is TGTGCCAGCAGCCGGCTCCCCTCTGGAAACACCATATATTTT. This sequence joins TRBV6-5 and TRBJ1-3; no clear D gene. V lost 6 bases, J lost 0 bases, and 9 bases lay in between. Germline values: CDR1 MNHEY, CDR2 SVGAGI. The CDR3 loop spans 14 amino acids.

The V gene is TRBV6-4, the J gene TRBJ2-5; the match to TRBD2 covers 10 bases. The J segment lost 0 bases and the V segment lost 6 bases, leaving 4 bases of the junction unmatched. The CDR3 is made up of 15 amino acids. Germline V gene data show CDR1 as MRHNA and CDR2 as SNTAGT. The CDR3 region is CASSAGTSDQETQYF. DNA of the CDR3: TGTGCCAGCAGCGCCGGGACTAGCGACCAAGAGACCCAGTACTTC.

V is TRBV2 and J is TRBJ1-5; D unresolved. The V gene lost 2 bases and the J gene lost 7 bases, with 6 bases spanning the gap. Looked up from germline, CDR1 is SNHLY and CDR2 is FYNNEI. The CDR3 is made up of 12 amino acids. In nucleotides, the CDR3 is TGTGCCAGCAGTGAATCAGGCCAGCCCCAGCATTTT. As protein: CASSESGQPQHF.

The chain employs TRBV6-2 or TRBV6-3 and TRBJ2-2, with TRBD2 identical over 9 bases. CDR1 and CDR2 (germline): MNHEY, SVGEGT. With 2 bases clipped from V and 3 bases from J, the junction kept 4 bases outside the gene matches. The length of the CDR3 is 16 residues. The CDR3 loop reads CASSYAVAGDTGELFF. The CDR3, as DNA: TGTGCCAGCAGTTACGCGGTAGCGGGGGACACCGGGGAGCTGTTTTTT.

CDR3 in amino acids: CATSSDELAGGYNEQFF. CDR3 nucleotide sequence: TGTGCCACCAGTTCTGATGAACTAGCGGGGGGCTACAATGAGCAGTTCTTC. The V and J genes are TRBV24-1 and TRBJ2-1; TRBD2 aligns across 12 bases. Germline V gene sequence: CDR1 KGHDR, CDR2 SFDVKD. The CDR3 contains 17 residues. With V trimmed by 6 bases and J by 3 bases, 8 bases remained unmatched.

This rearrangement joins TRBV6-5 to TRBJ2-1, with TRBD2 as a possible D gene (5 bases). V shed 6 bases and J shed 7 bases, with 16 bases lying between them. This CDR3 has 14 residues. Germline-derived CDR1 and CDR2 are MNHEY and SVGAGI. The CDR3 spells CASRMDGESNEQFF. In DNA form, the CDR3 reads TGTGCCAGCAGGATGGACGGGGAGTCGAATGAGCAGTTCTTC.

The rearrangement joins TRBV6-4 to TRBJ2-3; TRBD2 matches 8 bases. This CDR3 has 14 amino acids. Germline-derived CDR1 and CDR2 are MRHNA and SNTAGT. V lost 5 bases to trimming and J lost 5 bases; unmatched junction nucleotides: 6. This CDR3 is CASSRAGDRDTQYF. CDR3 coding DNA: TGTGCCAGCAGTCGAGCGGGGGATAGAGATACGCAGTATTTT.

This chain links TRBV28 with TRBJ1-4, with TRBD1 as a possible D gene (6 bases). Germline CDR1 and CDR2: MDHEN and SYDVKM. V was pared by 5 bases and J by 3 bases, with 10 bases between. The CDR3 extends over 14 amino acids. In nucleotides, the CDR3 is TGTGCCAGCAGTCAGACAGGCTCTAATGAAAAACTGTTTTTT. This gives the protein CASSQTGSNEKLFF.

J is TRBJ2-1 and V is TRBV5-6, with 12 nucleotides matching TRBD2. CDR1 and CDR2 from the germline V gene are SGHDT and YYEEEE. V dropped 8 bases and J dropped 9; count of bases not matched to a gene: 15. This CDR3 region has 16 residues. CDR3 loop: CASRTSGVRKLSEQFF. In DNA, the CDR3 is TGTGCCAGTCGGACTAGCGGGGTGAGAAAGTTGAGTGAGCAGTTCTTC.

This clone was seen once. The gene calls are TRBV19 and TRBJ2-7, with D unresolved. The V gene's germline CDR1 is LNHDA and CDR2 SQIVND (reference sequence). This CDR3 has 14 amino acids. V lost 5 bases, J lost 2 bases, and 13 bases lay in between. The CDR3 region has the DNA TGTGCCAGTAGTGAGGCACCTTTTACCTACGAGCAGTACTTC. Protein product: CASSEAPFTYEQYF.

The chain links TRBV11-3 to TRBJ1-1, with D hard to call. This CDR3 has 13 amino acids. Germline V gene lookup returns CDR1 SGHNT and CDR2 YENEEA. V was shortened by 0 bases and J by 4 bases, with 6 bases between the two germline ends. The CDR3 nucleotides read TGTGCCAGCAGCTTAGAACGTGGCACTGAAGCTTTCTTT. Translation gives CASSLERGTEAFF.

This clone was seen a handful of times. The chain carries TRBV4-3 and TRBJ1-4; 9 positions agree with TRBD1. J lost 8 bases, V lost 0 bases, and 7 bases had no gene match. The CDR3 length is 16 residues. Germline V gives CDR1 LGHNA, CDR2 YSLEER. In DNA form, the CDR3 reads TGCGCCAGCAGCCAAGATATAGGACAGGGGAGCGAAAAACTGTTTTTT. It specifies CASSQDIGQGSEKLFF.

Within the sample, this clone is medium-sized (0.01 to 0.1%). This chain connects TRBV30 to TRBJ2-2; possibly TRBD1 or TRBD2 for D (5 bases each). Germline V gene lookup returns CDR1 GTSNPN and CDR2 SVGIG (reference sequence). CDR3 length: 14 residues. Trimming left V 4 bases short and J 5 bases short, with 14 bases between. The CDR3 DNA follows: TGTGCCTGGAAGGGGCAAGGGGAGACCGGGGAGCTGTTTTTT. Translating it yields CAWKGQGETGELFF.

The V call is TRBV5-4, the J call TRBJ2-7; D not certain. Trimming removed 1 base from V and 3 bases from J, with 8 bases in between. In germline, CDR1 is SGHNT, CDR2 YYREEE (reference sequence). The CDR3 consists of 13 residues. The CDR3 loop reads CASSLPEFYEQYF. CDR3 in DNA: TGTGCCAGCAGCTTGCCCGAATTCTACGAGCAGTACTTC. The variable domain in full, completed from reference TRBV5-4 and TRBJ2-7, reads ETGVTQSPTHLIKTRGQQVTLRCSSQSGHNTVSWYQQALGQGPQFIFQYYREEENGRGNFPPRFSGLQFPNYSSELNVNALELDDSALYLCASSLPEFYEQYFGPGTRLTVT.

The CDR3 nucleotides are TGTGCCAGCAGTGAATCGGAGAACTATGGCTACACCTTC. Protein: CASSESENYGYTF. The genes are TRBV25-1 and TRBJ1-2; D gene uncertain. Germline V gives CDR1 MGHDK, CDR2 SYGVNS. V was pared by 1 base and J by 2 bases, with 5 bases between. This CDR3 is built from 13 residues.

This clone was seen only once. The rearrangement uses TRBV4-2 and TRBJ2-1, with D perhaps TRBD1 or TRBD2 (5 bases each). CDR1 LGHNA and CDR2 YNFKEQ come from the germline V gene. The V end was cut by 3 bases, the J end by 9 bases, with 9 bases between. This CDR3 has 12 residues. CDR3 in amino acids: CASSQAGTEQFF. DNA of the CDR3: TGTGCCAGCAGCCAGGCCGGGACTGAGCAGTTCTTC.